This T cell receptor (beta chain) emerged from a study of regulatory T cells in long-lasting Graves disease. Findings and caveats of the study: There was favoring of TRBV28, TRBJ1-2 and TRBJ2-5 in persistent disease.

This clonotype was found a few times. Its antigen is undetermined. V shed 3 bases, J shed 3 bases, and the junction held 12 bases outside the gene matches. Germline CDR1 LGHNA, CDR2 YNFKEQ. CDR3 length: 17 residues. Indicated time point: newly diagnosed GD, antithyroid drugs for less than 3 months. The authors made the TCR library using RNA they extracted from PBMCs. Investigators prepared the TCR beta libraries by applying iRepertoire HTBI primers and Arm-PCR of CDR3 regions. Authors' data handling: Gene usage covered 50 to 75 TRBV and some 13 TRBJ segments. TCRdb re-called the multiplex PCR reads through MiXCR, storing one row per CDR3 protein. TCRdb's processing, not the study's, gives the V and J calls here. The sample lists roughly 500,000 distinct CDR3 sequences; approximately 12% were seen once. This sample also appeared in a second study, on T cells in Graves' hyperthyroidism and ophthalmopathy. As that report states: The study left out patients who had uncontrolled infection, other autoimmune disease, pregnancy or lactation.

The sequence derives from a young woman with Graves disease. This chain links TRBV4-2 with TRBJ2-7; 9 bases are a match to TRBD1. The sample in question was peripheral blood mononuclear cells (PBMCs), obtained at new diagnosis, from a patient treated with antithyroid drugs. This CDR3 is CASSHPIDDRGSYEQYF. Written as DNA, the CDR3 is TGTGCCAGCAGCCATCCCATCGACGACAGGGGGAGCTACGAGCAGTACTTC.